These T cell receptor beta chains were read from a single sample in a study of glioma-infiltrating T cells after dendritic cell vaccination. The protocol was immunoSEQ multiplex PCR, while the TCRdb copy is restricted to in-frame clones and leaves out a portion. Among around 72,000 clones listed, 81% were seen once. The sample consisted of blood, taken before dendritic cell vaccination. The receptors derive from a human donor with glioblastoma. Each CDR3 is given with its conserved first and last residue. Each record gives: J gene, V gene, clone size, D gene, CDR3 DNA, CDR3 protein. A D gene is named only where the DNA matches it firmly. Rows may omit the clone size; those that give it use once, few, many or a size class.

J: TRBJ2-7; V: TRBV5-6; size: .; D: .; DNA: TGTGCCAGCAGCTTATCGAGTTTCGAGCAGTACTTC; CDR3: CASSLSSFEQYF
J: TRBJ1-5; V: TRBV9; size: .; D: .; DNA: TGTGCCAGCAGCGTAGCTGGAGGATCGGGACAGCCCCAGCATTTT; CDR3: CASSVAGGSGQPQHF
J: TRBJ2-1; V: TRBV29-1; size: .; D: .; DNA: TGCAGCGTAGAAATACAGGGCTATGAGCAGTTCTTC; CDR3: CSVEIQGYEQFF
J: TRBJ1-5; V: TRBV5-3; size: once; D: .; DNA: TGTGCCAGAATTTGTGTAGGGGATCAGCCCCAGCATTTT; CDR3: CARICVGDQPQHF
J: TRBJ1-5; V: TRBV10-3; size: few; D: .; DNA: TGTGCCATCAGGGACAGTAGTAGTCAGCCCCAGCATTTT; CDR3: CAIRDSSSQPQHF
J: TRBJ2-2; V: TRBV6-1; size: .; D: .; DNA: TGTGCCAGCAGTGACCTGGGCAACACCGGGGAGCTGTTTTTT; CDR3: CASSDLGNTGELFF
J: TRBJ1-1; V: TRBV7-9; size: .; D: .; DNA: TGTGCCAGCAGCCCGCGTACAGGGTATGAAGCTTTCTTT; CDR3: CASSPRTGYEAFF
J: TRBJ2-5; V: TRBV13; size: .; D: TRBD1; DNA: TGTGCCAGCAGCCAAGGGGACAGTAGACAGACCCAGTACTTC; CDR3: CASSQGDSRQTQYF
J: TRBJ2-7; V: TRBV4-3; size: .; D: TRBD1; DNA: TGCGCCAGCAGCCAACGGACAGGGGGTAACAACGAGCAGTACTTC; CDR3: CASSQRTGGNNEQYF
J: TRBJ2-5; V: TRBV15; size: .; D: .; DNA: TGTGCCACCAGCAGAGAATCCGGGTGGAGGGGTGAGACCCAGTACTTC; CDR3: CATSRESGWRGETQYF
J: TRBJ2-3; V: TRBV4-3; size: .; D: .; DNA: TGCGCCAGCAGCCAGGAACTAGAAACAGATACGCAGTATTTT; CDR3: CASSQELETDTQYF
J: TRBJ2-7; V: TRBV18; size: .; D: TRBD2; DNA: TGTGCCAGCTCACCTGGACTAGCGGGGAGCTCCTACGAGCAGTACTTC; CDR3: CASSPGLAGSSYEQYF
J: TRBJ1-5; V: TRBV19; size: .; D: .; DNA: TGTGCCAGTAGTGGGACTTACTATGGGAATCAGCCCCAGCATTTT; CDR3: CASSGTYYGNQPQHF
J: TRBJ2-2; V: TRBV5-1; size: .; D: TRBD2; DNA: TGCGCCAGCAGCTCGCTACGACCGGGACTAGCGGGCACCGGGGAGCTGTTTTTT; CDR3: CASSSLRPGLAGTGELFF
J: TRBJ1-4; V: TRBV30; size: few; D: .; DNA: TGTGCCTGGAGTTTTGTCGGGTACAATGAAAAACTGTTTTTT; CDR3: CAWSFVGYNEKLFF
J: TRBJ1-2; V: TRBV10-3; size: .; D: .; DNA: TGTGCCATCAGTGAGACTATGGACGGGGATGGCTACACCTTC; CDR3: CAISETMDGDGYTF
J: TRBJ1-2; V: TRBV9; size: .; D: .; DNA: TGTGCCAGCAGCGTAGCTTCGACAGCCTATGGCTACACCTTC; CDR3: CASSVASTAYGYTF
J: TRBJ2-1; V: TRBV29-1; size: .; D: TRBD2; DNA: TGCAGCGTTGAAGATGTAGCGGGGGGCTCCTACAATGAGCAGTTCTTC; CDR3: CSVEDVAGGSYNEQFF
J: TRBJ2-3; V: TRBV7-2; size: .; D: TRBD1; DNA: TGTGCCAGCAGCCCAGGGGGCGCTAGGTCAGATACGCAGTATTTT; CDR3: CASSPGGARSDTQYF
J: TRBJ1-2; V: TRBV13; size: .; D: TRBD1; DNA: TGTGCCAGCAGCGCCGGGACAGGGAACTATGGCTACACCTTC; CDR3: CASSAGTGNYGYTF
J: TRBJ2-7; V: TRBV7-9; size: .; D: .; DNA: TGTGCCAGCAGCTTAGTCGGGGGTACCTACGAGCAGTACTTC; CDR3: CASSLVGGTYEQYF
J: TRBJ2-7; V: TRBV7-9; size: once; D: .; DNA: TGTGCCAGCAGCTTTCAGAACTACGAGCAGTACTTC; CDR3: CASSFQNYEQYF
J: TRBJ1-4; V: TRBV5-1; size: .; D: .; DNA: TGCGCCAGCAGCCACGGGTCCCCTAATGAAAAACTGTTTTTT; CDR3: CASSHGSPNEKLFF
J: TRBJ1-1; V: TRBV5-6; size: once; D: .; DNA: TGTGCCAGCAGCTTGGAAGGCGGGGACACTGAAGCTTTCTTT; CDR3: CASSLEGGDTEAFF
J: TRBJ1-2; V: TRBV6-5; size: .; D: TRBD1; DNA: TGTGCCAGCACCCCGGACAGGCGGGACTTTAGGGGCTACACCTTC; CDR3: CASTPDRRDFRGYTF
J: TRBJ2-2; V: TRBV7-3; size: .; D: TRBD1; DNA: TGTGCCAGCAGCTTGACAGGGCCCACCGGGGAGCTGTTTTTT; CDR3: CASSLTGPTGELFF
J: TRBJ1-5; V: TRBV7-8; size: .; D: TRBD1; DNA: TGTGCCAGCAGCTTAGTGGCCAGGGGGTATGAGGTCAATCAGCCCCAGCATTTT; CDR3: CASSLVARGYEVNQPQHF
J: TRBJ2-3; V: TRBV11-3; size: .; D: .; DNA: TGTGCCAGCAGCTTTGGGGGCCTCACAGATACGCAGTATTTT; CDR3: CASSFGGLTDTQYF
J: TRBJ1-3; V: TRBV2; size: .; D: .; DNA: TGTGCCAGCAGACCGGGCGGGGTAATGAACACCATATATTTT; CDR3: CASRPGGVMNTIYF
J: TRBJ2-7; V: TRBV7-9; size: .; D: .; DNA: TGTGCCAGCAGCTTAGTGGGGACACCCCGCTTGAAGCAGTACTTC; CDR3: CASSLVGTPRLKQYF
J: TRBJ2-5; V: TRBV6-6; size: .; D: TRBD2; DNA: TGTGCCAGCAGTTACAACGGCGGGGGGGAGACCCAGTACTTC; CDR3: CASSYNGGGETQYF
J: TRBJ2-1; V: TRBV4-3; size: .; D: .; DNA: TGCGCCAGCAGCCAAGAGACGCCAGGGGGGTCCAATGAGCAGTTCTTC; CDR3: CASSQETPGGSNEQFF
J: TRBJ2-3; V: TRBV4-3; size: .; D: TRBD2; DNA: TGCGCCAGCAGCCAGAATAGCGGGGGTGGCACAGATACGCAGTATTTT; CDR3: CASSQNSGGGTDTQYF
J: TRBJ2-5; V: TRBV25-1; size: .; D: .; DNA: TGTGCCAGCAGTGAAGGACAGCCGCAGGGGACCCAGTACTTC; CDR3: CASSEGQPQGTQYF
J: TRBJ1-1; V: TRBV18; size: .; D: TRBD1; DNA: TGTGCCAGCTCACCTTCAGGGGGAGGCACTGAAGCTTTCTTT; CDR3: CASSPSGGGTEAFF
J: TRBJ1-2; V: TRBV5-6; size: .; D: TRBD1; DNA: TGTGCCAGCAGCGGGACGCAGGGGGCTTCTGGCTACACCTTC; CDR3: CASSGTQGASGYTF
J: TRBJ2-1; V: TRBV6-1; size: .; D: TRBD2; DNA: TGTGCCAGCAGTGAACCCGGACTAGATGATGAGCAGTTCTTC; CDR3: CASSEPGLDDEQFF
J: TRBJ1-1; V: TRBV19; size: .; D: .; DNA: TGTGCCAGTATAGGGGTGCGCAACACTGAAGCTTTCTTT; CDR3: CASIGVRNTEAFF
J: TRBJ1-2; V: TRBV5-6; size: .; D: .; DNA: TGTGCCAGCAGCCCTATACGACAGTCGGGCTATGGCTACACCTTC; CDR3: CASSPIRQSGYGYTF
J: TRBJ1-2; V: TRBV5-1; size: .; D: .; DNA: TGCGCCAGCAGCTTGTTGGAGGGAGATTATGGCTACACCTTC; CDR3: CASSLLEGDYGYTF
J: TRBJ1-1; V: TRBV9; size: .; D: TRBD1; DNA: TGTGCCAGCAGCGTAAGCCCGGACAGGGGGAGTGCTGAAGCTTTCTTT; CDR3: CASSVSPDRGSAEAFF
J: TRBJ1-1; V: TRBV5-1; size: .; D: .; DNA: TGCGCCAGCAGCTCCGAGCCCGCGGGTAAGAACACTGAAGCTTTCTTT; CDR3: CASSSEPAGKNTEAFF
J: TRBJ2-7; V: TRBV5-6; size: .; D: .; DNA: TGTGCCAGCAGCGGGGTTGCGGGCTCCTACGAGCAGTACTTC; CDR3: CASSGVAGSYEQYF
J: TRBJ2-2; V: TRBV7-3; size: .; D: TRBD2; DNA: TGTGCCAGCAGCCTAAGCGGGGGGAACACCGGGGAGCTGTTTTTT; CDR3: CASSLSGGNTGELFF
J: TRBJ1-6; V: TRBV2; size: .; D: .; DNA: TGTGCCAGCAGTGTCGGGGTACCCTATAATTCACCCCTCCACTTT; CDR3: CASSVGVPYNSPLHF
J: TRBJ1-2; V: TRBV21-1; size: .; D: .; DNA: TGTGCCCCGCTTGGGGGCAAAGGCTACACCTTC; CDR3: CAPLGGKGYTF
J: TRBJ1-2; V: TRBV7-2; size: .; D: TRBD1; DNA: TGTGCCAGCAGCTTAGTTTGGACAGGCGGCTACACCTTC; CDR3: CASSLVWTGGYTF
J: TRBJ1-2; V: TRBV9; size: .; D: .; DNA: TGTGCCAGCAGCGTAGCTCTAGACTCGGATGGCTACACCTTC; CDR3: CASSVALDSDGYTF
J: TRBJ2-3; V: TRBV12-5; size: .; D: TRBD2; DNA: TGTGCTAGTGGTATAGCGGGGGGGCCAGATACGCAGTATTTT; CDR3: CASGIAGGPDTQYF
J: TRBJ1-4; V: TRBV2; size: .; D: TRBD1; DNA: TGTGCCAGCAGCTCGGACAGGTGGGCAACTAATGAAAAACTGTTTTTT; CDR3: CASSSDRWATNEKLFF